One and the same sample provided the 32 T cell receptor beta chains below, sequenced in a study of T-cell memory formation after mild COVID-19. TCRdb processed the 5' RACE reads anew with MiXCR; each CDR3 protein has one entry. The sample includes about 140,000 distinct CDR3 sequences, 19% seen only once; the top ten take under 2.5%. Sequenced input: PBMCs or a T cell subset sorted from them (not recorded which). Receptors originate from an adult woman who had mild COVID-19 (a few samples of this study predate the infection). Cell type and time point are not known.

This clonotype showed up just a few times. The CDR3 loop reads CASSLHPGSGSTDTQYF. DNA for the CDR3: TGTGCCAGCAGTTTACACCCCGGGTCGGGGAGCACAGATACGCAGTATTTT. The V and J genes are TRBV6-5 and TRBJ2-3; a possible D gene is TRBD2 (5 bases). Germline loops: CDR1 MNHEY, CDR2 SVGAGI. The CDR3 length is 17 residues. Trimming took 4 bases from V and 0 from J, leaving 17 bases between them.

This clonotype was picked up a small number of times. The CDR3 reads CASSQTLLAGGPTHTDTQYF. CDR3 bases: TGCGCCAGCAGCCAAACCCTACTAGCGGGAGGGCCTACCCACACAGATACGCAGTATTTT. The chain joins TRBV4-3 to TRBJ2-3; 13 positions match TRBD2. Germline V gene data show CDR1 as LGHNA and CDR2 as YSLEER. The CDR3 totals 20 residues. The V and J ends lost 2 bases and 2 bases, in that order; junction bases with no gene match: 13.

CDR3 bases: TGCAGTGCTAAAAGTGGACTACAGACCTACAATGAGCAGTTCTTC. It yields the protein CSAKSGLQTYNEQFF. The V gene is TRBV20-1, the J gene TRBJ2-1, with TRBD2 as a possible D gene (6 bases). Germline-derived CDR1 and CDR2 are DFQATT and SNEGSKA (reference sequence). The V end lost 4 bases, the J end lost 2 bases, and 15 bases lay between the germline ends. The CDR3 totals 15 residues.

This clonotype was seen only a few times. This rearrangement joins TRBV6-5 to TRBJ2-5; unclear D gene. Germline CDR1 and CDR2: MNHEY and SVGAGI. The ends were cut back, 6 bases at V and 2 bases at J, with 16 bases in the middle. The CDR3 sequence is 15 residues long. CDR3 residues: CASSPRRMTQETQYF. DNA of the CDR3: TGTGCCAGCAGCCCCCGTCGGATGACACAAGAGACCCAGTACTTC.

The rearrangement uses TRBV6-6 and TRBJ2-3; 13 bases are shared with TRBD2. V lost 7 bases to trimming and J lost 4 bases; unmatched junction nucleotides: 5. Germline V gene sequence: CDR1 MNHNY, CDR2 SVGAGI (reference sequence). The CDR3 sequence is 15 residues long. The CDR3 DNA sequence: TGTGCCAGCAACAAACTAGCGGGGGGGGCAGATACGCAGTATTTT. Its translation is CASNKLAGGADTQYF.

The chain employs TRBV11-2 and TRBJ2-7, with a possible D match to TRBD2 (6 bases). The germline gives CDR1 SGHAT, CDR2 FQNNGV. The CDR3 contains 17 residues. Deletions cut 5 bases from V and 2 bases from J, with 22 bases between. The CDR3 protein is CASSIGTGGARTYEQYF. CDR3 DNA: TGTGCCAGCAGCATTGGAACAGGCGGGGCCAGGACCTACGAGCAGTACTTC.

The rearrangement uses TRBV3-1 and TRBJ2-3; 12 positions agree with TRBD2. The CDR3 is made up of 17 amino acids. Germline V lookup: CDR1 LGHDT, CDR2 YNNKEL (reference sequence). Unmatched junction bases numbered 6, after V lost 4 bases and J lost 1 base. Written as DNA, the CDR3 is TGTGCCAGCAGCCTCGTGCGGACTAGCGGGGGCACAGATACGCAGTATTTT. As protein: CASSLVRTSGGTDTQYF.

The chain has TRBV5-1 and TRBJ2-1; unclear D gene. Germline V gene data show CDR1 as SGHRS and CDR2 as YFSETQ. Trimming took off 0 bases at V and 3 bases at J, with 4 bases between the two ends. The CDR3 runs to 13 residues. In nucleotides, the CDR3 is TGCGCCAGCAGCTTGGGTCTCTACAATGAGCAGTTCTTC. Translated, it gives CASSLGLYNEQFF.

V and J are TRBV12-3 or TRBV12-4 and TRBJ1-2; 7 bases are a match to TRBD1. V trimming: 6 bases; J trimming: 8 bases; junction bases outside the gene matches: 12. The CDR3 length is 14 residues. This chain's CDR3 is CASSPGQGVWGYTF. The CDR3 bases are TGTGCCAGCAGCCCCGGGCAGGGGGTATGGGGCTACACCTTC.

V is TRBV12-3 or TRBV12-4 and J is TRBJ2-3; maybe TRBD2 (6 bases). The CDR3 length is 14 residues. The V end was cut by 7 bases, the J end by 2 bases, with 13 bases between. The CDR3 protein is CASTQGLNTDTQYF. The CDR3 DNA reads as TGTGCCAGCACGCAGGGACTCAACACAGATACGCAGTATTTT.

The chain uses TRBV4-1 and TRBJ1-4, with TRBD1 matching 7 bases. This CDR3 has 15 residues. CDR1 MGHRA and CDR2 YSYEKL come from the germline V gene. After removal of 2 bases from V and 4 bases from J, the junction contained 4 bases not matched to a gene. The CDR3 protein is CASSQPDRVNEKLFF. In DNA form, the CDR3 reads TGCGCCAGCAGCCAACCAGACAGGGTTAATGAAAAACTGTTTTTT.

DNA of the CDR3: TGCGCCAGCAGCTTGACCCGGGGACTAGCGACGGGCGAGCAGTACTTC. Translation gives CASSLTRGLATGEQYF. The V call is TRBV5-1, the J call TRBJ2-7; TRBD2 aligns across 10 bases. Trimming at V came to 1 base and at J to 6 bases, leaving 10 bases not matched to a gene. The CDR3 covers 16 residues. Germline V gene lookup returns CDR1 SGHRS and CDR2 YFSETQ.

This chain's CDR3 is CASSLSRGDYGYTF. Here the CDR3 DNA reads TGTGCCAGCAGCTTGAGCAGGGGGGACTATGGCTACACCTTC. This chain links TRBV7-9 with TRBJ1-2, with 7 bases identical to TRBD1. The germline CDR1 and CDR2 sequences are SEHNR and FQNEAQ (reference sequence). V was clipped by 3 bases and J by 3 bases; unmatched bases: 4. The CDR3 contains 14 residues.

This sequence joins TRBV6-2 or TRBV6-3 and TRBJ2-1, with TRBD2 matching 7 bases. CDR3 length equals 15 residues. After removal of 5 bases from V and 1 base from J, the junction contained 5 bases not matched to a gene. Germline-derived CDR1 and CDR2 are MNHEY and SVGEGT. CDR3 sequence: CASSPPGRSYNEQFF. The CDR3 DNA sequence: TGTGCCAGCAGTCCACCCGGGAGGTCCTACAATGAGCAGTTCTTC.

The sample holds a few counts of this clonotype. The chain couples TRBV18 to TRBJ1-1; D perhaps matches TRBD1 (6 bases). Trimming removed 3 bases from V and 1 base from J, with 12 bases in between. The CDR3 consists of 15 residues. In germline, CDR1 is KGHSH, CDR2 LQKENI. The CDR3 coding sequence is TGTGCCAGCTCACCGACTTGGACAGCGAACACTGAAGCTTTCTTT. This encodes CASSPTWTANTEAFF.

This chain uses TRBV12-3 or TRBV12-4 with TRBJ2-7, with D unresolved. This CDR3 contains 13 residues. Trimming removed 3 bases from V and 1 base from J, with 7 bases in between. CDR3 in DNA: TGTGCCAGCAGTTTTTCGGAGTCCTACGAGCAGTACTTC. Amino acids: CASSFSESYEQYF.

This rearrangement joins TRBV5-1 to TRBJ2-1; 10 nucleotides match TRBD2. After removal of 4 bases from V and 7 bases from J, the junction contained 11 bases not matched to a gene. The CDR3 extends over 16 amino acids. The germline gives CDR1 SGHRS, CDR2 YFSETQ. CDR3 DNA: TGCGCCAGCAGCCCAGCGAGGACTAGCGGAGGTAATGAGCAGTTCTTC. This translates into CASSPARTSGGNEQFF.

The V call is TRBV29-1, the J call TRBJ2-5; 7 bases match TRBD1. Germline-derived CDR1 and CDR2 are SQVTM and ANQGSEA. Trimming at V came to 3 bases and at J to 3 bases, leaving 10 bases not matched to a gene. The CDR3 consists of 15 residues. CDR3 residues: CSVDLGWDSKETQYF. The CDR3 region has the DNA TGCAGCGTTGACCTTGGTTGGGACAGCAAAGAGACCCAGTACTTC.

The genes are TRBV12-3 or TRBV12-4 and TRBJ1-1; the D is unclear. The CDR3 runs 12 residues. Trimming stripped 3 bases from V and 2 bases from J, with 4 bases between. The CDR3 DNA sequence: TGTGCCAGCAGTTTCGGCAACACTGAAGCTTTCTTT. Protein: CASSFGNTEAFF.

The chain combines TRBV29-1 with TRBJ2-3; TRBD2 matches 7 bases. The CDR3 has 14 residues. Germline CDR1 reads SQVTM; CDR2 reads ANQGSEA. V shed 4 bases, J shed 2 bases, and the junction held 6 bases outside the gene matches. The DNA of the CDR3 is TGCAGCGTTGTGGCGGGGGTTCACACAGATACGCAGTATTTT. It yields the protein CSVVAGVHTDTQYF.

This clonotype has more than one count but fewer than ten. V is TRBV7-2 and J is TRBJ2-7; D possibly uses TRBD1 or TRBD2 (5 bases each). The CDR3 has 15 residues. Germline V lookup: CDR1 SGHTA, CDR2 FQGNSA. The ends were cut back, 5 bases at V and 3 bases at J, with 17 bases in the middle. The CDR3 loop is CASSQGPAGLYEQYF. In DNA, the CDR3 is TGTGCCAGCAGCCAGGGCCCGGCGGGCCTCTACGAGCAGTACTTC.

The genes are TRBV19 and TRBJ1-1; 9 nucleotides match TRBD1. With V trimmed by 6 bases and J by 4 bases, 6 bases remained unmatched. CDR3 length: 14 residues. Germline V lookup: CDR1 LNHDA, CDR2 SQIVND (reference sequence). The CDR3 region is CASRFDRGVTEAFF. The CDR3 DNA reads as TGTGCCAGTAGGTTTGACAGGGGGGTCACTGAAGCTTTCTTT.

The J gene is TRBJ1-6, the V gene TRBV29-1, with TRBD1 matching 9 bases. Germline lookup yields CDR1 SQVTM and CDR2 ANQGSEA. The length of the CDR3 is 13 residues. J lost 5 bases, V lost 4 bases, and 0 bases had no gene match. CDR3 sequence (DNA): TGCAGCGTTGGACAGGGGGATAATTCACCCCTCCACTTT. Its protein is CSVGQGDNSPLHF.

This clonotype was detected a few times. This chain links TRBV6-5 with TRBJ1-2; D remains unclear. The V end was cut by 0 bases, the J end by 5 bases, with 10 bases between. The germline gives CDR1 MNHEY, CDR2 SVGAGI. The CDR3 extends over 14 amino acids. The DNA for the CDR3 is TGTGCCAGCAGTTACTCTCGGGGAACATATGGCTACACCTTC. Amino acid sequence: CASSYSRGTYGYTF.

This clonotype was observed a single time. The chain carries TRBV10-3 and TRBJ1-2; 7 bases line up with TRBD1. Germline V gene lookup returns CDR1 ENHRY and CDR2 SYGVKD. The CDR3 sequence is 12 residues long. J gave up 8 bases and V 6 bases, and 6 bases lay outside the gene matches. The CDR3 DNA is TGTGCCATCAGCCGACAGGGAGGAGGCTACACCTTC. Protein sequence: CAISRQGGGYTF.

The rearrangement uses TRBV5-1 and TRBJ2-1; 7 bases are a match to TRBD2. The CDR3 covers 14 residues. V was clipped by 4 bases and J by 7 bases; unmatched bases: 8. From germline, CDR1 is SGHRS and CDR2 YFSETQ. The CDR3 sequence: CASSTGLVGNEQFF. The CDR3 DNA reads TGCGCCAGCAGCACCGGACTAGTAGGGAATGAGCAGTTCTTC.

Many counts were recorded for this clonotype. The V gene is TRBV18, the J gene TRBJ2-3; unclear D gene. This CDR3 is 12 amino acids long. In germline, CDR1 is KGHSH, CDR2 LQKENI. Deletions cut 3 bases from V and 2 bases from J, with 3 bases between. The DNA of the CDR3 is TGTGCCAGCTCACCTGCCACAGATACGCAGTATTTT. It translates to CASSPATDTQYF.

This clonotype showed up just a few times. The gene calls are TRBV29-1 and TRBJ2-1, with 7 nucleotides matching TRBD2. The germline CDR1 and CDR2 sequences are SQVTM and ANQGSEA. CDR3 length: 15 amino acids. The V and J ends lost 3 bases and 3 bases, in that order; junction bases with no gene match: 8. Here the CDR3 reads CSVDVGLLSYNEQFF. DNA for the CDR3: TGCAGCGTTGATGTGGGACTATTAAGCTACAATGAGCAGTTCTTC.

This chain links TRBV7-9 with TRBJ2-5, with D perhaps TRBD1 (6 bases). CDR1 SEHNR and CDR2 FQNEAQ come from the germline V gene (reference sequence). The CDR3 has 14 residues. The ends were cut back, 4 bases at V and 8 bases at J, with 17 bases in the middle. The CDR3 DNA reads as TGTGCCAGCAGCTCTTTACAGGGCCCTGAAACCCAGTACTTC. Translated, it gives CASSSLQGPETQYF.

This clonotype occurred a few times. This chain connects TRBV4-1 to TRBJ2-2; 7 bases align to TRBD1. V lost 5 bases and J lost 3; bases outside the gene matches: 6. From germline, CDR1 is MGHRA and CDR2 YSYEKL. There are 15 residues in the CDR3. CDR3 loop: CASSYGDSYTGELFF. Here the CDR3 DNA reads TGCGCCAGCAGCTACGGGGACAGTTACACCGGGGAGCTGTTTTTT.

This clonotype turned up a few times. The V call is TRBV23-1, the J call TRBJ2-5, with D maybe TRBD2 (6 bases). TRBV23-1 is an open reading frame, and its role is uncertain. The CDR3 totals 16 residues. The ends were cut back, 0 bases at V and 5 bases at J, with 16 bases in the middle. For the CDR3, the DNA is TGCGCCAGCAGTCAATCCTTCGGAGGGGCGGAGGAGACCCAGTACTTC. Amino acid sequence: CASSQSFGGAEETQYF.

The genes are TRBV3-1 and TRBJ2-7, with D unclear. V lost 4 bases and J lost 12, with 16 bases in between. CDR3 size: 12 residues. CDR1 LGHDT and CDR2 YNNKEL come from the germline V gene (reference sequence). The CDR3 loop is CASSLAGGTRYF. DNA of the CDR3: TGTGCCAGCAGCCTAGCCGGTGGCACCAGGTACTTC.